The 27 T cell receptor beta chains below come from one sample, sequenced in a study of T-cell reconstitution after alpha-beta-depleted transplantation in children. Unique molecular identifiers featured in how the TCRbeta library was prepared. TCRdb used MiXCR to reprocess the PCR reads, holding one entry per CDR3 protein. The data contain hundreds of thousands of distinct CDR3 sequences, around 16% of them singletons. Sequencing was performed on PBMCs, mostly from graft donor cells, taken 360 days after TCRalphabeta/CD19-depleted stem cell transplant. The receptors were sampled from a boy in the first two years of life who had a stem cell transplant for Wiskott-Aldrich syndrome, so the T cells may come from the graft donor.

In its sample, this clonotype was seen many times. The V and J genes are TRBV12-3 or TRBV12-4 and TRBJ2-2; 8 bases are shared with TRBD1. This CDR3 contains 18 residues. V trimming: 6 bases; J trimming: 4 bases; junction bases outside the gene matches: 16. The DNA of the CDR3 is TGTGCCAGCAGCCTCCGGCCAGGGGGCTATCCGTTCACCGGGGAGCTGTTTTTT. This gives the protein CASSLRPGGYPFTGELFF.

The chain joins TRBV10-3 to TRBJ2-7, with D hard to call. Germline CDR1 and CDR2: ENHRY and SYGVKD. Trimming stripped 0 bases from V and 6 bases from J, with 9 bases between. This CDR3 region has 13 residues. CDR3 sequence: CAISESTFVEQYF. The DNA of the CDR3 is TGTGCCATCAGTGAGTCGACCTTTGTCGAGCAGTACTTC.

The J gene is TRBJ1-1, the V gene TRBV6-6, with D hard to call. Germline-derived CDR1 and CDR2 are MNHNY and SVGAGI (reference sequence). The CDR3 totals 13 residues. Trimming took off 5 bases at V and 4 bases at J, with 11 bases between the two ends. CDR3 loop: CASSRVPGTEAFF. In DNA, the CDR3 is TGTGCCAGCAGTCGGGTACCAGGCACTGAAGCTTTCTTT.

The V call is TRBV7-9, the J call TRBJ2-7; 8 bases match TRBD2. This CDR3 contains 13 residues. V lost 9 bases to trimming and J lost 4 bases; unmatched junction nucleotides: 8. Germline V CDR1 and CDR2: SEHNR, FQNEAQ (reference sequence). This CDR3 reads CASSGMGLYEQYF. CDR3 nucleotides: TGTGCCAGTAGCGGGATGGGTTTGTACGAGCAGTACTTC.

This clonotype was found a few times. V usage is TRBV6-5 and J usage is TRBJ2-5, with a tentative D call TRBD1 (5 bases). Deletions cut 1 base from V and 0 bases from J, with 18 bases between. From germline, CDR1 is MNHEY and CDR2 SVGAGI. The CDR3 loop spans 18 amino acids. CDR3 loop: CASSYFSKGFSNQETQYF. In nucleotides, the CDR3 is TGTGCCAGCAGTTACTTCTCAAAGGGGTTTTCAAACCAAGAGACCCAGTACTTC.

This clonotype was detected only a few times. The chain recombines TRBV4-1 with TRBJ1-2, with D unresolved. The germline V gene encodes CDR1 MGHRA and CDR2 YSYEKL. This CDR3 has 15 residues. The V and J ends lost 2 bases and 7 bases respectively, with 17 bases between them. CDR3 in amino acids: CASSQNSDSGIGYTF. CDR3 DNA sequence: TGCGCCAGCAGCCAAAATTCCGATTCGGGGATTGGCTACACCTTC.

The chain couples TRBV12-3 or TRBV12-4 to TRBJ2-2; D gene unclear. V was trimmed by 6 bases and J by 7 bases, leaving 9 bases between them. This CDR3 comprises 12 residues. The CDR3 reads CASSTWDGELFF. CDR3 nucleotide sequence: TGTGCCAGCAGCACTTGGGACGGGGAGCTGTTTTTT.

A few counts support this clonotype. Here the CDR3 reads CSASVMGTGVDIQYF. The CDR3 nucleotides read TGCAGTGCTAGTGTGATGGGAACGGGAGTCGACATTCAGTACTTC. V is TRBV20-1 and J is TRBJ2-4, with D tentatively TRBD2 (6 bases). V was cut by 3 bases and J by 8 bases, with 20 bases left in between. Germline V gene sequence: CDR1 DFQATT, CDR2 SNEGSKA (reference sequence). CDR3 size: 15 residues.

This clonotype appeared a few times. The V and J genes are TRBV7-9 and TRBJ1-1; D is possibly TRBD1 (5 bases). The CDR3 has 11 amino acids. V was shortened by 10 bases and J by 3 bases, with 9 bases between the two germline ends. The germline V gene encodes CDR1 SEHNR and CDR2 FQNEAQ (reference sequence). CDR3 in amino acids: CATRGDTEAFF. DNA for the CDR3: TGTGCCACTAGGGGAGACACTGAAGCTTTCTTT.

V gene TRBV5-1 combines with J gene TRBJ2-7; tentative D call: TRBD2 (6 bases). With 4 bases removed from V and 2 bases from J, the gap between germline ends came to 16 bases. From germline, CDR1 is SGHRS and CDR2 YFSETQ. The CDR3 runs 15 residues. CDR3 residues: CASSPSSGVAYEQYF. For the CDR3, the DNA is TGCGCCAGCAGCCCCTCGTCGGGGGTGGCCTACGAGCAGTACTTC.

This clonotype has a count of ten or more. This sequence joins TRBV29-1 and TRBJ2-7; 7 positions match TRBD1. CDR1 is SQVTM, CDR2 ANQGSEA, per germline. The CDR3 has 12 amino acids. V lost 7 bases and J lost 5; bases outside the gene matches: 8. The CDR3 bases are TGCAGCGCCCGACAGGGATACGACGAGCAGTACTTC. As protein: CSARQGYDEQYF.

The chain uses TRBV5-1 and TRBJ1-1; the match to TRBD1 covers 9 bases. Trimming at V came to 3 bases and at J to 3 bases, leaving 6 bases not matched to a gene. CDR3 length: 15 residues. Germline assignment: CDR1 SGHRS and CDR2 YFSETQ. The CDR3 here is CASSSGTGLYTEAFF. Here the CDR3 DNA reads TGCGCCAGCAGCTCCGGGACAGGGTTGTACACTGAAGCTTTCTTT. The full variable domain, in which reference TRBV5-1 and TRBJ1-1 provide the parts outside the CDR3, is KAGVTQTPRYLIKTRGQQVTLSCSPISGHRSVSWYQQTPGQGLQFLFEYFSETQRNKGNFPGRFSGRQFSNSRSEMNVSTLELGDSALYLCASSSGTGLYTEAFFGQGTRLTVV.

V is TRBV7-2 and J is TRBJ1-5; D is ambiguous. Trimming shortened V by 1 base and J by 5 bases, and 12 bases separated the two germline ends. This CDR3 has 15 residues. Looked up from germline, CDR1 is SGHTA and CDR2 is FQGNSA. The CDR3 is CASSLVWHPDQPQHF. CDR3 DNA sequence: TGTGCCAGCAGCTTAGTCTGGCACCCGGATCAGCCCCAGCATTTT. Supplemented by reference TRBV7-2 and TRBJ1-5, the full variable domain reads GAGVSQSPSNKVTEKGKDVELRCDPISGHTALYWYRQSLGQGLEFLIYFQGNSAPDKSGLPSDRFSAERTGGSVSTLTIQRTQQEDSAVYLCASSLVWHPDQPQHFGDGTRLSIL.

This chain uses TRBV12-3 or TRBV12-4 with TRBJ2-5; TRBD2 matches at 15 bases. This CDR3 spans 20 amino acids. Losses at the gene ends were 6 bases for V and 5 bases for J; bases not matched to a gene: 19. CDR3 sequence: CASSISNPGLAGGHLETQYF. As DNA, the CDR3 is TGTGCCAGCAGCATTTCGAACCCGGGACTAGCGGGAGGTCACCTGGAGACCCAGTACTTC.

This chain uses TRBV15 with TRBJ2-7; TRBD1 agrees at 7 bases. CDR1 is LNHNV and CDR2 is YYDKDF in the germline V gene (reference sequence). This CDR3 has 16 amino acids. The J segment lost 3 bases and the V segment lost 3 bases, leaving 11 bases of the junction unmatched. The CDR3 reads CATSSGPADRFYEQYF. The CDR3 region has the DNA TGTGCCACCAGCAGCGGCCCCGCGGACAGGTTCTACGAGCAGTACTTC.

The chain carries TRBV7-2 and TRBJ2-1; 7 bases line up with TRBD2. J lost 2 bases, V lost 1 base, and 5 bases had no gene match. Germline loops: CDR1 SGHTA, CDR2 FQGNSA. The CDR3 totals 16 residues. CDR3 residues: CASSLVGTTAYNEQFF. The CDR3 DNA sequence: TGTGCCAGCAGCTTAGTGGGGACTACGGCCTACAATGAGCAGTTCTTC.

This sequence joins TRBV2 and TRBJ1-6; D possibly corresponds to TRBD1 (6 bases). From germline, CDR1 is SNHLY and CDR2 FYNNEI. V was clipped by 4 bases and J by 17 bases, with 18 bases between them. This CDR3 has 13 amino acids. The CDR3 region has the DNA TGTGCCAGCAGTGCGACAGGACCCAGTGGAGTCCACTTT. As protein: CASSATGPSGVHF.

This clonotype was counted between two and nine times. The V and J genes are TRBV30 and TRBJ2-4, with D possibly TRBD1 on 6 matching bases. CDR1 and CDR2 from the germline V gene are GTSNPN and SVGIG (reference sequence). The CDR3 consists of 15 residues. V lost 5 bases to trimming and J lost 4 bases, with 18 bases between them. In DNA, the CDR3 is TGTGCCTGGGACTTCGGACAGAAAGGAAAAAACATTCAGTACTTC. Its translation is CAWDFGQKGKNIQYF.

This chain uses TRBV7-8 with TRBJ1-6; D not certain. This CDR3 contains 17 residues. Germline CDR1 and CDR2: SGHVS and FQNEAQ. V was pared by 1 base and J by 2 bases, with 12 bases between. The CDR3 DNA reads TGTGCCAGCAGCTTAGTAGGGAAAACCACCTATAATTCACCCCTCCACTTT. Translating gives CASSLVGKTTYNSPLHF.

The V and J genes are TRBV14 and TRBJ2-2; no reliable D call. The germline V and J ends were trimmed by 2 bases and 3 bases, with 10 bases remaining between them. The CDR3 is 15 residues long. Per the germline V gene, CDR1 is SGHDN and CDR2 is FVKESK. The CDR3 sequence is CASSQSKGYTGELFF. The CDR3 coding sequence is TGTGCCAGCAGCCAATCTAAAGGGTACACCGGGGAGCTGTTTTTT.

This sequence joins TRBV6-1 and TRBJ1-3; D unclear. Trimming removed 10 bases at V and 0 bases at J, with 16 bases between. This CDR3 comprises 15 residues. CDR1 and CDR2 (germline): MNHNS, SASEGT. CDR3 coding DNA: TGTGCCACCCCCTCGAATGGGTACTCTGGAAACACCATATATTTT. Its protein product is CATPSNGYSGNTIYF.

This clonotype was seen ten or more times. The gene calls are TRBV11-2 and TRBJ2-1; 7 positions match TRBD1. Per germline, CDR1 SGHAT and CDR2 FQNNGV. The CDR3 totals 16 residues. V lost 7 bases, J lost 3 bases, and 12 bases stayed unmatched. CDR3 coding DNA: TGTGCCAGCACCTACCTCCCCACAGGGGTCTACAATGAGCAGTTCTTC. This codes for CASTYLPTGVYNEQFF.

The V and J genes are TRBV6-5 and TRBJ1-1; D is undetermined. The germline gives CDR1 MNHEY, CDR2 SVGAGI. V was trimmed by 4 bases and J by 5 bases, leaving 14 bases between them. The CDR3 runs to 14 residues. The CDR3 DNA follows: TGTGCCAGCAGTTCGCCGGGCCTAGAGACTGAAGCTTTCTTT. Encoded protein: CASSSPGLETEAFF.

This rearrangement joins TRBV12-3 or TRBV12-4 to TRBJ1-4; a weak D match, TRBD1 (5 bases). Trimming removed 2 bases from V and 7 bases from J, with 20 bases in between. CDR3 size: 17 residues. The CDR3 DNA follows: TGTGCCAGCAGTTTAATGCCGCAGGGAGTAATCGGTGAAAAACTGTTTTTT. Its translation: CASSLMPQGVIGEKLFF.

The J gene is TRBJ2-5, the V gene TRBV18, with unresolved D. Trimming removed 5 bases at V and 1 base at J, with 5 bases between. The V gene's germline CDR1 is KGHSH and CDR2 LQKENI. This CDR3 contains 12 residues. The CDR3 nucleotides are TGTGCCAGCTCAGCTCTCCAAGAGACCCAGTACTTC. This sequence encodes CASSALQETQYF.

This clonotype has a handful of counts. V gene TRBV6-1 combines with J gene TRBJ2-2; no firm D call. From germline, CDR1 is MNHNS and CDR2 SASEGT. This CDR3 has 13 residues. Trimming took 6 bases from V and 6 from J, leaving 11 bases between them. The CDR3 sequence: CASSPVGSGELFF. CDR3 coding DNA: TGTGCCAGCAGCCCCGTCGGGTCCGGGGAGCTGTTTTTT.

The chain uses TRBV2 and TRBJ1-4, with D perhaps matching TRBD1 (6 bases). Germline V lookup: CDR1 SNHLY, CDR2 FYNNEI. CDR3 length: 14 residues. The V end was cut by 3 bases, the J end by 5 bases, with 10 bases between. This chain's CDR3 is CASSDQGRNEKLFF. The CDR3 DNA reads as TGTGCCAGCAGTGATCAGGGGAGGAATGAAAAACTGTTTTTT.